The entry below describes one T cell receptor beta chain. The antigen is undetermined. One end of the junction is discordant with germline, which a read error may explain. Constant-region reverse primers amplified full-length variable regions, followed by semi-nested Nested Universal Primer A PCR. MiXCR was run by TCRdb on the 5' RACE reads, yielding one entry per CDR3 protein. Here the sample spans about 62,000 distinct CDR3 sequences, around 30% being singletons. The CDR3 length is 15 residues. The germline V gene has CDR1 SGHRS and CDR2 YFSETQ. Naive CD4+ T cells were purified with Tregs depleted by CD25. Whole-study findings and limits: Tumor Treg TCRs overlapped most with tumor naive CD4+ cells. Whole repertoires were not studied in the larger cohort, only one V-J beta rearrangement.

The chain combines TRBV5-1 with TRBJ2-5; 7 bases line up with TRBD2. The sequenced sample consisted of tumor-infiltrating naive CD4+ T cells sorted from the breast tumor. The sample's subset: naive CD4+ T cells, CD4+CD45RA+CD25-. The TCR was taken from a female donor with breast cancer. The CDR3 DNA reads as TGCGCCAGCGCTCGAGCGGGAACTTTCCAAGAGACCCGGTACTTC. It specifies CASARAGTFQETRYF.